This T cell receptor (beta chain) was sequenced during a study of T cell responses to AZD1222 COVID-19 vaccine. This table comes from immunoSEQ multiplex PCR, and its TCRdb copy is limited to in-frame clones, with some not included. The sample yields about 120,000 clones, around 90% seen once. Findings and caveats of the study: There were mostly white British donors and more females than males, and clonal diversity was possibly underestimated. Regions 160-218 and 743-854 dominated among vaccine-associated CD4 TCRs spanning spike. The study reported that nearly half of spike-specific TCRs target unmutated variant regions.

V gave up 4 bases and J gave up 0 bases, with 17 bases separating them. In germline, CDR1 is SGHRS, CDR2 YFSETQ. There are 17 residues in the CDR3. For this clone: Its antigen is not identified.

This sequence originates from an adult who received the AZD1222 COVID-19 vaccine. Sequences were derived from peripheral blood, sampled 28 days after the second AZD1222 dose. The rearrangement links TRBV5-1 to TRBJ2-1; D call uncertain. The CDR3 nucleotides read TGCGCCAGCAGCCCCCAGGTGCGGCCCAGCTCCTACAATGAGCAGTTCTTC. This sequence encodes CASSPQVRPSSYNEQFF.